What follows are 28 T cell receptor beta chains derived from one specimen sequenced in a study of blood T cell repertoires in COVID-19 (dated by TCRdb to between 2020 and 2021). Library creation used the immunoSEQ multiplex PCR assay. TCRdb took this table from immuneACCESS and kept in-frame rearrangements with V and J called. Such tables lack part of the clones; where checked against another copy, unresolved V genes explain under half of the gap, and the rest is unexplained. The sample table shows some 220,000 clones, and about 80% are seen once. Of the sample, roughly 1.3% is held by the ten largest clones. Sequencing was carried out using PBMCs or T cells enriched from blood (not recorded which). These receptors were taken from a woman between 40 and 55 years old with acute COVID-19.

This clone was seen only once. The gene calls are TRBV28 and TRBJ2-3; TRBD1 agrees at 12 bases. Germline CDR1 is MDHEN and CDR2 is SYDVKM. Losses at the gene ends were 5 bases for V and 4 bases for J; bases not matched to a gene: 4. This CDR3 has 15 amino acids. CDR3 protein: CASSPGTGGPDTQYF. The CDR3 bases are TGTGCCAGCAGTCCCGGGACAGGGGGCCCAGATACGCAGTATTTT.

The chain links TRBV16 to TRBJ1-2, with D unresolved. In germline, CDR1 is KGHSY, CDR2 FQNENV. The V end was cut by 2 bases, the J end by 4 bases, with 17 bases between. The CDR3 runs to 16 residues. The CDR3 is CASSQPSTSRGYGYTF. The CDR3 coding sequence is TGTGCCAGCAGCCAACCGTCGACCTCACGCGGCTATGGCTACACCTTC.

The chain links TRBV7-9 to TRBJ2-5, with 8 positions matching TRBD2. CDR1 is SEHNR and CDR2 is FQNEAQ in the germline V gene (reference sequence). CDR3 length: 14 residues. The V gene end was trimmed by 5 bases and the J gene end by 4 bases; junction bases not matched to a gene: 6. CDR3 sequence (DNA): TGTGCCAGCAGCACGGGGGGGTTTAGAGAGACCCAGTACTTC. This codes for CASSTGGFRETQYF.

V is TRBV19 and J is TRBJ1-2; 10 positions agree with TRBD1. The V gene's germline CDR1 is LNHDA and CDR2 SQIVND (reference sequence). CDR3 length equals 16 residues. With V trimmed by 3 bases and J by 8 bases, 12 bases remained unmatched. CDR3 loop: CASSMPPGQGVSGYTF. Here the CDR3 DNA reads TGTGCCAGTAGTATGCCCCCTGGACAGGGGGTTAGCGGCTACACCTTC.

The chain recombines TRBV7-9 with TRBJ1-2; D possibly corresponds to TRBD1 (6 bases). The CDR3 contains 15 residues. Deletions cut 8 bases from V and 5 bases from J, with 21 bases between. Germline CDR1 is SEHNR and CDR2 is FQNEAQ (reference sequence). The CDR3 nucleotides are TGTGCCAGCGTTCCGTCGGGGGGAGGGACATATGGCTACACCTTC. Its translation is CASVPSGGGTYGYTF.

The V gene is TRBV4-3, the J gene TRBJ1-6; possible D gene TRBD1, 6 bases. The V and J ends lost 0 bases and 10 bases respectively, with 13 bases between them. The germline gives CDR1 LGHNA, CDR2 YSLEER. There are 15 residues in the CDR3. The CDR3 nucleotides read TGCGCCAGCAGCCAAGATAAAGGGGGATGGTCACCCCTCCACTTT. Translation gives CASSQDKGGWSPLHF.

The CDR3 region has the DNA TGTGCCAGCAGCCTTACAGGGAATGGCTACACCTTC. Translation: CASSLTGNGYTF. This chain links TRBV6-5 with TRBJ1-2, with D possibly matching TRBD1 (6 bases). CDR1 and CDR2 from the germline V gene are MNHEY and SVGAGI. This CDR3 contains 12 residues. V was cut by 6 bases and J by 6 bases, with 11 bases left in between.

This rearrangement joins TRBV29-1 to TRBJ1-3, with 9 positions matching TRBD1. This CDR3 region has 17 residues. Trimming removed 5 bases from V and 0 bases from J; junction bases left unmatched: 11. Germline loops: CDR1 SQVTM, CDR2 ANQGSEA. The CDR3 nucleotides are TGCAGCGTTTCTCCCCGTGGACAGGGGTACTCTGGAAACACCATATATTTT. Its translation: CSVSPRGQGYSGNTIYF.

The V and J genes are TRBV7-6 and TRBJ2-2; TRBD1 matches 9 bases. Trimming removed 1 base from V and 4 bases from J; junction bases left unmatched: 1. Germline CDR1 and CDR2: SGHVS and FNYEAQ. There are 15 residues in the CDR3. CDR3 amino acids: CASSLGDRVTGELFF. CDR3 sequence (DNA): TGTGCCAGCAGCTTAGGGGACAGGGTCACCGGGGAGCTGTTTTTT.

The CDR3 DNA reads as TGTGCCAGCAGCCGACAGACAGGGAGCACTGAAGCTTTCTTT. It translates to CASSRQTGSTEAFF. The gene calls are TRBV11-3 and TRBJ1-1, with 7 bases matching TRBD1. The CDR3 spans 14 residues. Germline-derived CDR1 and CDR2 are SGHNT and YENEEA. V lost 5 bases to trimming and J lost 4 bases; unmatched junction nucleotides: 7. The complete variable domain, with remaining parts taken from reference TRBV11-3 and TRBJ1-1, reads EAGVVQSPRYKIIEKKQPVAFWCNPISGHNTLYWYLQNLGQGPELLIRYENEEAVDDSQLPKDRFSAERLKGVDSTLKIQPAELGDSAVYLCASSRQTGSTEAFFGQGTRLTVV.

The J gene is TRBJ2-7, the V gene TRBV14; tentatively, D is TRBD1 (6 bases). Between the trimmed V and J ends, which lost 4 bases and 0 bases, there was a span of 7 bases. The germline gives CDR1 SGHDN, CDR2 FVKESK. This CDR3 region has 13 residues. CDR3 coding DNA: TGTGCCAGCAGCCCGGACAGCTCCTACGAGCAGTACTTC. Translating gives CASSPDSSYEQYF.

The chain links TRBV19 to TRBJ2-2; D is unresolved. The V end lost 7 bases, the J end lost 5 bases, and 8 bases lay between the germline ends. The CDR3 extends over 12 amino acids. Germline CDR1 is LNHDA and CDR2 is SQIVND (reference sequence). CDR3 residues: CASTPRTGELFF. CDR3 coding DNA: TGTGCCAGTACGCCGCGGACCGGGGAGCTGTTTTTT.

The chain employs TRBV6-4 and TRBJ1-6, with D tentatively TRBD1 (6 bases). Trimming took off 3 bases at V and 9 bases at J, with 9 bases between the two ends. The CDR3 extends over 13 amino acids. Germline lookup yields CDR1 MRHNA and CDR2 SNTAGT. The DNA of the CDR3 is TGTGCCAGCAGTGAATCAGGGGTTTCACCCCTCCACTTT. Residues: CASSESGVSPLHF.

V gene TRBV6-2 or TRBV6-3 combines with J gene TRBJ1-1, with D possibly matching TRBD1 (6 bases). Trimming stripped 3 bases from V and 1 base from J, with 15 bases between. Germline CDR1 is MNHEY and CDR2 is SVGEGT. The CDR3 totals 16 residues. The CDR3 spells CASSYGWGRTNTEAFF. The CDR3 DNA sequence: TGTGCCAGCAGTTATGGGTGGGGGCGGACGAACACTGAAGCTTTCTTT.

This chain joins TRBV19 and TRBJ2-7, with D tentatively TRBD2 (5 bases). The CDR3 extends over 17 amino acids. V was pared by 3 bases and J by 0 bases, with 18 bases between. The germline V gene has CDR1 LNHDA and CDR2 SQIVND (reference sequence). CDR3 nucleotides: TGTGCCAGTAGTATGAACCCGGGAAACAGAATCTCCTACGAGCAGTACTTC. Its translation is CASSMNPGNRISYEQYF.

This clone was seen a single time. This rearrangement joins TRBV9 to TRBJ2-2, with 8 bases matching TRBD1. Trimming removed 0 bases from V and 7 bases from J; junction bases left unmatched: 5. The germline gives CDR1 SGDLS, CDR2 YYNGEE. The CDR3 loop spans 15 amino acids. CDR3 amino acids: CASSVAGGDGGELFF. Here the CDR3 DNA reads TGTGCCAGCAGCGTAGCAGGGGGCGACGGCGGGGAGCTGTTTTTT. The full variable domain, rest sourced from reference TRBV9 and TRBJ2-2, is DSGVTQTPKHLITATGQRVTLRCSPRSGDLSVYWYQQSLDQGLQFLIQYYNGEERAKGNILERFSAQQFPDLHSELNLSSLELGDSALYFCASSVAGGDGGELFFGEGSRLTVL.

The V and J genes are TRBV27 and TRBJ2-7, with D possibly being TRBD2 (6 bases). V was shortened by 6 bases and J by 4 bases, with 16 bases between the two germline ends. This CDR3 has 14 amino acids. The germline V gene encodes CDR1 MNHEY and CDR2 SMNVEV (reference sequence). CDR3 in amino acids: CASSGGPSRYEQYF. CDR3 sequence (DNA): TGTGCCAGCAGCGGAGGGCCTAGCCGGTACGAGCAGTACTTC.

The V gene is TRBV29-1, the J gene TRBJ2-3; D is perhaps TRBD2 (8 bases). Germline V gene data show CDR1 as SQVTM and CDR2 as ANQGSEA. Deletions cut 6 bases from V and 4 bases from J, with 17 bases between. The CDR3 covers 14 residues. The CDR3 region is CSVPPGGTADTQYF. In nucleotides, the CDR3 is TGCAGCGTCCCTCCGGGGGGGACAGCAGATACGCAGTATTTT.

V usage is TRBV18 and J usage is TRBJ1-2; 8 nucleotides line up with TRBD1. The V gene's germline CDR1 is KGHSH and CDR2 LQKENI. The V and J ends lost 3 bases and 4 bases, in that order; junction bases with no gene match: 13. The CDR3 is 17 amino acids. CDR3 nucleotide sequence: TGTGCCAGCTCACCTATCAAGACCGGACAGGGAAGCTATGGCTACACCTTC. It is translated as CASSPIKTGQGSYGYTF.

The chain joins TRBV5-4 to TRBJ2-1; 8 nucleotides agree with TRBD1. After removal of 0 bases from V and 5 bases from J, the junction contained 4 bases not matched to a gene. Germline lookup yields CDR1 SGHNT and CDR2 YYREEE (reference sequence). The CDR3 is 15 amino acids. The CDR3 reads CASSLDRGTHNEQFF. The CDR3 coding sequence is TGTGCCAGCAGCTTGGACAGGGGGACCCACAATGAGCAGTTCTTC.

CDR3 amino acids: CASSPWTSGRNEQFF. The CDR3 coding sequence is TGTGCCAGCAGCCCTTGGACTAGCGGGAGGAATGAGCAGTTCTTC. This chain joins TRBV7-9 and TRBJ2-1, with TRBD2 matching over 14 bases. CDR1 is SEHNR and CDR2 is FQNEAQ in the germline V gene (reference sequence). CDR3 size: 15 residues. Trimming removed 5 bases from V and 7 bases from J; junction bases left unmatched: 4. The entire variable domain, with the rest obtained from reference TRBV7-9 and TRBJ2-1, is as follows: DTGVSQNPRHKITKRGQNVTFRCDPISEHNRLYWYRQTLGQGPEFLTYFQNEAQLEKSRLLSDRFSAERPKGSFSTLEIQRTEQGDSAMYLCASSPWTSGRNEQFFGPGTRLTVL.

The chain links TRBV19 to TRBJ1-4; 7 positions agree with TRBD1. The germline gives CDR1 LNHDA, CDR2 SQIVND (reference sequence). There are 15 residues in the CDR3. J was trimmed by 8 bases and V by 5 bases; bases with no gene match: 11. The CDR3 loop is CASSVNFRDREKLFF. CDR3 coding DNA: TGTGCCAGTAGTGTAAACTTCCGGGACAGAGAAAAACTGTTTTTT.

The count of this clone is one. The V and J genes are TRBV10-2 and TRBJ1-1; D is undetermined. The CDR3 loop spans 13 amino acids. Trimming took off 4 bases at V and 10 bases at J, with 16 bases between the two ends. Germline V lookup: CDR1 WSHSY, CDR2 SAAADI. The CDR3 sequence: CASSGEGGDGAFF. Written as DNA, the CDR3 is TGCGCCAGCAGTGGGGAGGGTGGTGATGGAGCTTTCTTT.

The chain employs TRBV11-2 and TRBJ2-2; D may be TRBD2 (5 bases). CDR3 length equals 16 residues. Germline CDR1 is SGHAT and CDR2 is FQNNGV. V gave up 1 base and J gave up 8 bases, with 17 bases separating them. This chain's CDR3 is CASSLVGQARGGELFF. CDR3 sequence (DNA): TGTGCCAGCAGCTTAGTCGGGCAGGCCCGGGGAGGGGAGCTGTTTTTT.

The chain is built from TRBV2 and TRBJ1-1; no reliable D call. CDR3 size: 14 residues. V lost 6 bases and J 2 bases, leaving 13 bases between the germline ends. Looked up from germline, CDR1 is SNHLY and CDR2 is FYNNEI. The CDR3 protein is CASSTLGANTEAFF. CDR3 coding DNA: TGTGCCAGCAGCACCTTGGGAGCAAACACTGAAGCTTTCTTT.

The genes are TRBV19 and TRBJ1-2; 8 bases agree with TRBD1. CDR1 is LNHDA and CDR2 is SQIVND in the germline V gene (reference sequence). The CDR3 contains 15 residues. With V trimmed by 2 bases and J by 4 bases, 6 bases remained unmatched. CDR3 sequence reads: CASSINRDRLYGYTF. CDR3 nucleotides: TGTGCCAGTAGTATAAACCGGGACAGGCTCTATGGCTACACCTTC.

The gene calls are TRBV28 and TRBJ2-7; 9 bases agree with TRBD1. The length of the CDR3 is 15 residues. CDR1 and CDR2 (germline): MDHEN, SYDVKM. Trimming took 5 bases from V and 3 from J; bases not matched to a gene: 8. The CDR3 loop reads CASSTPGQGRYEQYF. The CDR3 region has the DNA TGTGCCAGCAGTACACCGGGACAGGGTCGCTACGAGCAGTACTTC.

This chain uses TRBV5-1 with TRBJ2-5; 7 nucleotides agree with TRBD1. Looked up from germline, CDR1 is SGHRS and CDR2 is YFSETQ. Germline trimming cut 4 bases from V and 1 base from J; bases unmatched to any gene: 7. This CDR3 has 15 residues. The CDR3 protein is CASSTRDSLQETQYF. As DNA, the CDR3 is TGCGCCAGCAGCACCCGGGACAGCCTCCAAGAGACCCAGTACTTC.